This T cell receptor beta chain came from a study of T cells after yellow fever vaccination (dated by TCRdb to between 2018 and 2020). About the study as a whole: The SMART-Seq v4 Ultra Low Input RNA kit was used to prepare libraries from fractions with low cell numbers. The cohort comprised two healthy male donors, one aged 18 to 29 and one aged 30 to 40 years. To follow T-cell clones before and after both primary and booster YFV17D yellow fever vaccination, bulk TCR alpha and beta repertoires underwent longitudinal sequencing. Blood was collected at multiple timepoints before and after primary and secondary immunization, and bulk PBMC replicates and cell subsets were isolated. Summary of the overall study and its limitations: The study included only a couple of donors, which limits how far the findings can be generalized. The secondary T-cell response was found to be weaker but faster than the primary response, with a peak reached on day 5 rather than on day 15. Because abundant contaminating clonotypes from the bulk population could be contained in FACS-sorted repertoires, computational filtering was required. A small fraction of clonotypes showed up in both the CD4 and CD8 compartments, probably as a result of convergent recombination. After the booster, most clones that had expanded after primary vaccination were detected again (almost 97% of CD4 and around nine tenths of CD8), suggesting broad maintenance of memory.

Synthesis of TCR cDNA relied on 5'RACE template switching, a step that introduced a universal primer site along with unique molecular identifiers. Priming for cDNA synthesis came from both the TCR alpha and TCR beta constant segments. Two PCR steps were used to amplify libraries, with sample barcodes and sequencing adapters being added in the second step. Sequencing of libraries was done on Illumina HiSeq 2500 (2x100 bp) or NovaSeq (2x150 bp). Per the source publication's procedure: Reads were demultiplexed and collapsed into UMI consensus sequences with MIGEC, and V(D)J alignment was performed with MiXCR. Vaccine-responding clonotypes were identified with edgeR using replicate PBMC samples, with FDR below 0.01 and a log2 fold change above 5 up to day 15 being required. Bulk clonotypes were assigned CD4 or CD8 identity according to which sequenced CD4 or CD8 repertoire held them at higher abundance. TCRdb handled the public reads itself, with Q25 trimming in fastp and clone calling in MiXCR, and kept productive beta chains. Each CDR3 protein gets just one entry, which takes the most common genes and DNA from the rows behind it. The V and J calls, along with clone size, are taken from TCRdb and not from the paper's own processing. Recorded for this sample are about 340,000 distinct CDR3 sequences; roughly 8.7% of them occurred a single time. The ten biggest clones cover roughly 18% of the sample.

The treatment or condition label, as the study defines it: live attenuated yellow fever vaccine strain. Two biological replicates of bulk PBMCs were collected at each blood-draw timepoint. PBMCs were isolated from peripheral blood using a standard Ficoll-Paque protocol. RNA was extracted with TriZol from bulk PBMCs, CD4 and CD8 fractions, and dextramer-positive and dextramer-negative fractions. The CDR3 has 14 amino acids, counting the end cysteine and phenylalanine. The only DNA kept is the CDR3, 42 bases in frame from the first base. Trimming takes 5 bases from V and 2 bases from J, and the germline ends sit 13 bases apart. Sequences SGHVS (CDR1) and FNYEAQ (CDR2) are obtained from the germline V gene. This clonotype was seen at least ten times. This clone's antigen is unknown. Base qualities are missing; no much larger clone stands one base away.

The TCR sequence derives from a man between 18 and 35 years old who received the YFV17D yellow fever vaccine. The sequence links TRBV7-6 to TRBJ2-7; perhaps TRBD1 is the D gene, with 5 bases matching. Sequencing used PBMCs, obtained on the day of the first yellow fever vaccination. The sequence in DNA is TGTGCCAGCAGCCAAAACAGGCGACCCTACGAGCAGTACTTC. It is translated as CASSQNRRPYEQYF. Supplemented by the reference TRBV7-6 and TRBJ2-7 proteins around the CDR3, the complete variable domain is GAGVSQSPRYKVTKRGQDVALRCDPISGHVSLYWYRQALGQGPEFLTYFNYEAQQDKSGLPNDRFSAERPEGSISTLTIQRTEQRDSAMYRCASSQNRRPYEQYFGPGTRLTVT.